This entry features one TCR beta chain sequence. Its antigen remains unidentified. Trimming removed 0 bases at V and 1 base at J, with 9 bases between. The length of the CDR3 is 15 residues. Germline assignment: CDR1 LGHNT and CDR2 FRNRAP. Use of 60 Vbeta and 13 Jbeta primers characterized the PCR. Assay: immunoSEQ multiplex PCR; the TCRdb copy retains only in-frame clones and omits some. The sample lists fewer than 200,000 clones; 85% were seen once. The data were obtained in a study of cytomegalovirus exposure and HLA in healthy donors. As for the study in general: Genetic ancestry analysis placed under 90% of the 300 to 500 donors that were genotyped in the Caucasian-associated cluster.

Study conclusions and caveats: There were some public TCRs occurring in many donors, but most TCR sequences were rare. By HLA locus, TCR association rates varied in a later analysis, with DRB1 showing the most and HLA-C the fewest.

The chain combines TRBV12-5 with TRBJ1-1; perhaps TRBD1 as D (6 bases). The sample was PBMCs. The receptor was derived from a man aged 30 to 45 in good health and CMV-seropositive. The CDR3 loop is CASGLVVDRNTEAFF. CDR3 nucleotide sequence: TGTGCTAGTGGTTTGGTCGTGGACAGGAACACTGAAGCTTTCTTT.